This note documents a single TCR beta chain sequence. Its antigen is still unknown. The source of the sample is a study of T cell repertoires in cytomegalovirus infection. The CDR3 is 13 residues long. CDR1 and CDR2 from the germline V gene are SGHTA and FQGTGA. Trimming stripped 4 bases from V and 4 bases from J, with 10 bases between. Study observations and caveats: HLA-C-restricted CMV-specific TCR beta clonotypes prevailed in the ex vivo response.

Using its own MiXCR run on the reads, TCRdb lists one record per CDR3 protein. This table has more than 250,000 distinct CDR3 sequences, roughly 25% appearing once. The specimen was cultured PBMCs, collected from culture after CMV antigen stimulation. The TCR originated in a human donor in good health (CMV status not recorded). Some clones in this sample may be carry-over from other donors' samples. This chain uses TRBV7-3 with TRBJ1-1; D is uncertain. The CDR3 coding sequence is TGTGCCAGCAGCTGGACTGTTACCACTGAAGCTTTCTTT. Amino acid sequence: CASSWTVTTEAFF.